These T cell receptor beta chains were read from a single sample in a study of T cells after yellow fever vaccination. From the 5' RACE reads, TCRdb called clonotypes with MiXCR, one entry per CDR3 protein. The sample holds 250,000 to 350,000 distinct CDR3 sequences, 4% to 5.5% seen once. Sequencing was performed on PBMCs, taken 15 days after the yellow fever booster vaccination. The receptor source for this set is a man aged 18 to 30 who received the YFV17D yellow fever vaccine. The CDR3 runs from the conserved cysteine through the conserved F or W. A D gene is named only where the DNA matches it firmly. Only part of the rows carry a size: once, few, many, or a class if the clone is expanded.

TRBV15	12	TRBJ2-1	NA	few	TGTGCCACCAGGAGGGGCTCATATGAGCAGTTCTTC	CATRRGSYEQFF
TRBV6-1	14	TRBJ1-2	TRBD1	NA	TGTGCCAGCAGTGGGAACAGGGGAAACTATGGCTACACCTTC	CASSGNRGNYGYTF
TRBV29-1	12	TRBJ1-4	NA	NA	TGCAGCGCCCTCGCAGGGGATGAAAAACTGTTTTTT	CSALAGDEKLFF
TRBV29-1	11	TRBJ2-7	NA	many	TGCAGCGTTGAGAAGTCCAACGAGCAGTACTTC	CSVEKSNEQYF
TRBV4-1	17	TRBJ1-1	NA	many	TGCGCCAGCAGCCAAGAGAGTGGGGGTGGCATGAACACTGAAGCTTTCTTT	CASSQESGGGMNTEAFF
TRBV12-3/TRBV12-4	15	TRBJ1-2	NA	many	TGTGCCAGCCCTCCCCGGCAGCTTTATTACTATGGCTACACCTTC	CASPPRQLYYYGYTF
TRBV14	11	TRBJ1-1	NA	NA	TGTGCCAGCAGCCAGTACGGTGAAGCTTTCTTT	CASSQYGEAFF
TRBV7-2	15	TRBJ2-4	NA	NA	TGTGCCAGCAGGAGGGGGGGCCGAACCAAAAAAATTCAGTACTTC	CASRRGGRTKKIQYF
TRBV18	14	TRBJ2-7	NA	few	TGTGCCAGCTCACCACTTAACAACTCCTACGAGCAGTACTTC	CASSPLNNSYEQYF
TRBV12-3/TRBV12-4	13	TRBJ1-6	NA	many	TGTGCCAGCAGTCAAGACCGGGAGTCACCCCTCCACTTT	CASSQDRESPLHF
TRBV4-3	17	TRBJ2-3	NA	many	TGCGCCAGCAGCCAAGATCTAGGCGGGGTAGGCACAGATACGCAGTATTTT	CASSQDLGGVGTDTQYF
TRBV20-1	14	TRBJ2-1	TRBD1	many	TGCAGTGCCAACGGCGGGACAGGGTTGGGGGAGCAGTTCTTC	CSANGGTGLGEQFF
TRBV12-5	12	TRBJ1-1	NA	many	TGTGCTAGTGGCCGGGGGTACACTGAAGCTTTCTTT	CASGRGYTEAFF
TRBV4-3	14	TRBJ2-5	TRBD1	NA	TGCGCCAGCAGCAAGGGACAGGGGGAGGAGACCCAGTACTTC	CASSKGQGEETQYF
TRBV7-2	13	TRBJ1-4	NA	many	TGTGCCAGCAGCTTGGGACCAAATGAAAAACTGTTTTTT	CASSLGPNEKLFF
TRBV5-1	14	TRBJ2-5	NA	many	TGCGCCAGCAGCTCAGGACAGATGCGGGAGACCCAGTACTTC	CASSSGQMRETQYF
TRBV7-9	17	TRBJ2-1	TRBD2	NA	TGTGCCAGCAGCTCCTCAACGGGACTAGCGGGGTTGGATGAGCAGTTCTTC	CASSSSTGLAGLDEQFF
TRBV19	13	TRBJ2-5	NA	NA	TGTGCCAGTAGGAGATCGTACCAAGAGACCCAGTACTTC	CASRRSYQETQYF
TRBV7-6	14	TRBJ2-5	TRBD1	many	TGTGCCAGCAGCTTCATGACAGGGGAAGAGACCCAGTACTTC	CASSFMTGEETQYF
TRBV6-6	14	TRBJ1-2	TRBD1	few	TGTGCCAGCAGCCCAGGACAGGGGATAGATGGCTACACCTTC	CASSPGQGIDGYTF
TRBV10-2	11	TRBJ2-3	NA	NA	TGCGCCAGCGAGTTCGCAGATACGCAGTATTTT	CASEFADTQYF
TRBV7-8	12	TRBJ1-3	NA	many	TGTGCCAGCAGCCAGCCCGGAAACACCATATATTTT	CASSQPGNTIYF
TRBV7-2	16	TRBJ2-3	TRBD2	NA	TGTGCCAGCAGCCCGGATAGCGGGGGAGGCACAGATACGCAGTATTTT	CASSPDSGGGTDTQYF
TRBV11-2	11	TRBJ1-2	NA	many	TGTGCCAGCAGAGGAGCCATGAACTACACCTTC	CASRGAMNYTF